Listed here are 18 T cell receptor beta chains from one sample, sequenced in a study of blood T cell repertoires in COVID-19. Data came from immunoSEQ multiplex PCR; TCRdb stores just in-frame clones and leaves some out. The repertoire includes roughly 230,000 clones, around 81% of them detected once, and about 4.2% sits in the top ten. Specimen: peripheral blood. The receptors here all came from a man between 50 and 59 years old with active or convalescent COVID-19.

This clone has just a few counts. DNA for the CDR3: TGTGCCAGCAGTTTACGGGCGGGGGCGCTCTACGAGCAGTACTTC. Its protein product is CASSLRAGALYEQYF. The chain couples TRBV27 to TRBJ2-7; tentative D call: TRBD2 (7 bases). The CDR3 is made up of 15 amino acids. Germline CDR1 is MNHEY and CDR2 is SMNVEV (reference sequence). V gave up 2 bases and J gave up 3 bases, with 14 bases separating them.

J is TRBJ1-1 and V is TRBV20-1; D gene unclear. The CDR3 totals 12 residues. Germline V CDR1 and CDR2: DFQATT, SNEGSKA (reference sequence). V shed 3 bases and J shed 6 bases, with 11 bases lying between them. DNA of the CDR3: TGCAGTGCTAGTCGAACCCAGGCTGAAGCTTTCTTT. Protein: CSASRTQAEAFF.

This chain joins TRBV2 and TRBJ2-3; 11 positions match TRBD2. CDR1 and CDR2 (germline): SNHLY, FYNNEI. This CDR3 has 16 residues. Unmatched junction bases numbered 6, after V lost 4 bases and J lost 3 bases. This CDR3 is CASSGLAGGRTDTQYF. As DNA, the CDR3 is TGTGCCAGCAGTGGGTTAGCGGGGGGGAGGACAGATACGCAGTATTTT.

At least ten counts were recorded for this clone. V usage is TRBV5-1 and J usage is TRBJ1-5, with D perhaps matching TRBD1 (5 bases). The germline CDR1 and CDR2 sequences are SGHRS and YFSETQ. Trimming shortened V by 4 bases and J by 2 bases, and 10 bases separated the two germline ends. The length of the CDR3 is 14 residues. CDR3 nucleotide sequence: TGCGCCAGCAGCCTACGGGGGGGCAATCAGCCCCAGCATTTT. Its protein product is CASSLRGGNQPQHF.

The V and J genes are TRBV6-2 or TRBV6-3 and TRBJ1-3; maybe TRBD1 (6 bases). CDR3 length: 15 amino acids. CDR1 is MNHEY and CDR2 is SVGEGT in the germline V gene. V shed 5 bases and J shed 2 bases, with 13 bases lying between them. DNA for the CDR3: TGTGCCAGCAGTCATCCGAACAGGGCTGGAAACACCATATATTTT. It codes for CASSHPNRAGNTIYF.

The chain combines TRBV20-1 with TRBJ2-3, with 7 bases lining up with TRBD2. V shed 3 bases, J shed 0 bases, and the junction held 3 bases outside the gene matches. The length of the CDR3 is 14 residues. CDR1 and CDR2 (germline): DFQATT, SNEGSKA (reference sequence). The CDR3 nucleotides read TGCAGTGCTAGTAAGCGGGGCAGCACAGATACGCAGTATTTT. This encodes CSASKRGSTDTQYF.

J is TRBJ2-7 and V is TRBV18, with TRBD2 as a possible D gene (5 bases). The CDR3 covers 15 residues. V was trimmed by 6 bases and J by 3 bases, leaving 18 bases between them. CDR1 KGHSH and CDR2 LQKENI come from the germline V gene. In nucleotides, the CDR3 is TGTGCCAGCTCCCCCTCGGGGTCGTTGAGCTACGAGCAGTACTTC. Translation gives CASSPSGSLSYEQYF.

The chain employs TRBV30 and TRBJ1-1; TRBD1 agrees at 10 bases. Unmatched junction bases numbered 7, after V lost 5 bases and J lost 4 bases. Germline V gene data show CDR1 as GTSNPN and CDR2 as SVGIG (reference sequence). CDR3 size: 14 residues. The DNA for the CDR3 is TGTGCCTGGGCCCGGGACAGGGGTTTCACTGAAGCTTTCTTT. The encoded protein is CAWARDRGFTEAFF.

V and J are TRBV4-3 and TRBJ1-1; possibly TRBD1 for D (5 bases). Trimming left V 0 bases short and J 10 bases short, with 15 bases between. This CDR3 has 14 residues. Germline V CDR1 and CDR2: LGHNA, YSLEER. The CDR3 DNA reads TGCGCCAGCAGCCAAGATCATTCTGTGGGGCGAGCTTTCTTT. The encoded protein is CASSQDHSVGRAFF.

This clone was seen once. The chain has TRBV7-9 and TRBJ1-3; 7 bases agree with TRBD1. Germline V gives CDR1 SEHNR, CDR2 FQNEAQ (reference sequence). Trimming removed 3 bases from V and 0 bases from J; junction bases left unmatched: 5. This CDR3 spans 16 amino acids. The CDR3 nucleotides read TGTGCCAGCAGCTTGGGACAGATTCACTCTGGAAACACCATATATTTT. Amino acids: CASSLGQIHSGNTIYF.

The chain couples TRBV15 to TRBJ1-5, with TRBD1 matching over 7 bases. Germline CDR1 reads LNHNV; CDR2 reads YYDKDF (reference sequence). Trimming took 3 bases from V and 7 from J; bases not matched to a gene: 3. The CDR3 runs to 13 residues. As DNA, the CDR3 is TGTGCCACCAGCAGCAACAGGGGACAGCCCCAGCATTTT. Protein: CATSSNRGQPQHF.

J is TRBJ1-2 and V is TRBV28; possible D gene TRBD1, 5 bases. Trimming removed 5 bases at V and 10 bases at J, with 14 bases between. The CDR3 length is 12 residues. CDR1 is MDHEN and CDR2 is SYDVKM in the germline V gene. The CDR3 DNA is TGTGCCAGCAGTCACAGGACACTCCTCTACACCTTC. It encodes CASSHRTLLYTF.

This clone was seen only a few times. The V and J genes are TRBV9 and TRBJ2-7; D possibly corresponds to TRBD1 (5 bases). The CDR3 extends over 13 amino acids. V lost 3 bases and J 3 bases, leaving 10 bases between the germline ends. CDR1 SGDLS and CDR2 YYNGEE come from the germline V gene. The CDR3 sequence: CASSAQDGYEQYF. The CDR3 DNA reads TGTGCCAGCAGCGCACAGGACGGCTACGAGCAGTACTTC. Drawing the rest from reference TRBV9 and TRBJ2-7, the complete variable domain is DSGVTQTPKHLITATGQRVTLRCSPRSGDLSVYWYQQSLDQGLQFLIQYYNGEERAKGNILERFSAQQFPDLHSELNLSSLELGDSALYFCASSAQDGYEQYFGPGTRLTVT.

The rearrangement links TRBV7-9 to TRBJ2-1; 8 bases line up with TRBD1. The germline V gene encodes CDR1 SEHNR and CDR2 FQNEAQ (reference sequence). The CDR3 is 16 residues long. The V gene end was trimmed by 0 bases and the J gene end by 9 bases; junction bases not matched to a gene: 10. CDR3 bases: TGTGCCAGCAGCTTAGCCACAGGGGGGTATGTTGGTGAGCAGTTCTTC. This codes for CASSLATGGYVGEQFF.

The DNA for the CDR3 is TGTGCCAGCAGCCCGACCGGGACAGGGGGAAACACCATATATTTT. Its protein is CASSPTGTGGNTIYF. The rearrangement uses TRBV7-9 and TRBJ1-3, with 9 bases matching TRBD1. This CDR3 comprises 15 residues. Germline loops: CDR1 SEHNR, CDR2 FQNEAQ (reference sequence). The V gene end was trimmed by 5 bases and the J gene end by 4 bases; junction bases not matched to a gene: 6.

This clone turned up a few times. The chain uses TRBV5-4 and TRBJ1-2; TRBD1 matches 8 bases. V shed 4 bases, J shed 6 bases, and the junction held 5 bases outside the gene matches. The CDR3 extends over 13 amino acids. Germline CDR1 reads SGHNT; CDR2 reads YYREEE (reference sequence). The CDR3 coding sequence is TGTGCCAGCAGCGTAGACAGGGGAGATGGCTACACCTTC. Translating it yields CASSVDRGDGYTF.

The chain combines TRBV5-8 with TRBJ1-2, with TRBD1 identical over 9 bases. With V trimmed by 1 base and J by 8 bases, 9 bases remained unmatched. The CDR3 covers 15 residues. Germline V gene sequence: CDR1 SGHTS, CDR2 YDEGEE. Here the CDR3 reads CASSLLTGGVSGYTF. The CDR3 DNA sequence: TGTGCCAGCAGCTTGTTGACAGGGGGTGTGAGCGGCTACACCTTC. Combining the CDR3 with reference TRBV5-8 and TRBJ1-2 gives the whole variable domain EAGVTQSPTHLIKTRGQQATLRCSPISGHTSVYWYQQALGLGLQFLLWYDEGEERNRGNFPPRFSGRQFPNYSSELNVNALELEDSALYLCASSLLTGGVSGYTFGSGTRLTVV.

The chain combines TRBV28 with TRBJ1-4; the match to TRBD1 covers 9 bases. Germline lookup yields CDR1 MDHEN and CDR2 SYDVKM. J lost 3 bases, V lost 5 bases, and 4 bases had no gene match. This CDR3 is built from 15 residues. Written as DNA, the CDR3 is TGTGCCAGCAGTATCCGGACAGGGGCTAATGAAAAACTGTTTTTT. Amino acid sequence: CASSIRTGANEKLFF.